Listed below are T cell receptor beta chains from one sample, sequenced in a study of blood T cell repertoires in COVID-19. Data came from immunoSEQ multiplex PCR; TCRdb stores just in-frame clones and leaves some out. Counted here are a few hundred thousand clones, more than 75% occurring once; the ten biggest clones make up almost 3%. The sample comprised PBMCs or T cells enriched from blood (not recorded which). Every receptor here comes from a woman aged 25 to 45 who had recovered from COVID-19. Both conserved end residues are part of each CDR3. Each record gives: D gene, J gene, V gene, clone size, CDR3 DNA, CDR3 protein. A D gene is named only where the DNA matches it firmly. Part of the rows lack a size; the others show once, few, many or a class for expanded clones.

d_call: NA; j_call: TRBJ1-5; v_call: TRBV27; clone_size: NA; cdr3_nt: TGTGCCAGCAGCCGATGGGGGGGCGATGTCAATCAGCCCCAGCATTTT; cdr3_aa: CASSRWGGDVNQPQHF
d_call: NA; j_call: TRBJ2-7; v_call: TRBV15; clone_size: once; cdr3_nt: TGTGCCACCAGCAGAGTCGCTAGCTCCTACGAGCAGTACTTC; cdr3_aa: CATSRVASSYEQYF
d_call: NA; j_call: TRBJ2-1; v_call: TRBV3-1/TRBV3-2; clone_size: NA; cdr3_nt: TGTGCCAGCAGCCAAGTTAGGGACAACTGGGGACAAGGGCTTCGACGAACCTACAATGAGCAGTTCTTC; cdr3_aa: CASSQVRDNWGQGLRRTYNEQFF
d_call: NA; j_call: TRBJ1-2; v_call: TRBV24-1; clone_size: once; cdr3_nt: TGTGCCACCAGTGTTGGAGGGGTGAACTATGGCTACACCTTC; cdr3_aa: CATSVGGVNYGYTF
d_call: TRBD2; j_call: TRBJ2-5; v_call: TRBV7-2; clone_size: NA; cdr3_nt: TGTGCCAGCAGCTTATCCCCAGCGGGGATAACAGGGACCCAGTACTTC; cdr3_aa: CASSLSPAGITGTQYF
d_call: NA; j_call: TRBJ2-1; v_call: TRBV5-6; clone_size: NA; cdr3_nt: TGTGCCAGCAGCTTGGGGCAGCGCCACCTCAATGAGCAGTTCTTC; cdr3_aa: CASSLGQRHLNEQFF
d_call: NA; j_call: TRBJ1-1; v_call: TRBV30; clone_size: NA; cdr3_nt: TGTGCCTGGAGTGCGGACAAGGGCACTGAAGCTTTCTTT; cdr3_aa: CAWSADKGTEAFF
d_call: NA; j_call: TRBJ1-1; v_call: TRBV30; clone_size: NA; cdr3_nt: TGTGCCTGGAGAGTTCGAGCGAACACTGAAGCTTTCTTT; cdr3_aa: CAWRVRANTEAFF
d_call: TRBD1; j_call: TRBJ2-3; v_call: TRBV18; clone_size: NA; cdr3_nt: TGTGCCAGCTCAACTGTTGAGGACAGGGCAGGAGATACGCAGTATTTT; cdr3_aa: CASSTVEDRAGDTQYF
d_call: TRBD2; j_call: TRBJ2-7; v_call: TRBV18; clone_size: NA; cdr3_nt: TGTGCCAGCTCACCATCTCTAGCGGGAGGGTTCTTTGAGCAGTACTTC; cdr3_aa: CASSPSLAGGFFEQYF
d_call: NA; j_call: TRBJ1-5; v_call: TRBV28; clone_size: NA; cdr3_nt: TGTGCCAGCAGTTTACCTACCGACAGCTCAAAATGGAATCAGCCCCAGCATTTT; cdr3_aa: CASSLPTDSSKWNQPQHF
d_call: NA; j_call: TRBJ1-1; v_call: TRBV3-1/TRBV3-2; clone_size: NA; cdr3_nt: TGTGCCAGCAGCCAATGGGGAGGGAAGGGGGCTTTCTTT; cdr3_aa: CASSQWGGKGAFF
d_call: TRBD1; j_call: TRBJ2-4; v_call: TRBV15; clone_size: NA; cdr3_nt: TGTGCCACCAGCAGAGATAGGACAGGGGGCGGCAAAAACATTCAGTACTTC; cdr3_aa: CATSRDRTGGGKNIQYF
d_call: NA; j_call: TRBJ2-7; v_call: TRBV27; clone_size: NA; cdr3_nt: TGTGCCAGCAGTTTACGCCCCGTGACTAACGAGCAGTACTTC; cdr3_aa: CASSLRPVTNEQYF
d_call: TRBD1; j_call: TRBJ1-6; v_call: TRBV11-2; clone_size: NA; cdr3_nt: TGTGCCAGCAGCCCATCCGGGACAGGGGTACATAATTCACCCCTCCACTTT; cdr3_aa: CASSPSGTGVHNSPLHF
d_call: TRBD2; j_call: TRBJ2-1; v_call: TRBV5-1; clone_size: NA; cdr3_nt: TGCGCCAGCAGCCAGAGGGAGACTAGCGGGACCAATGCCTACAATGAGCAGTTCTTC; cdr3_aa: CASSQRETSGTNAYNEQFF
d_call: TRBD1; j_call: TRBJ1-1; v_call: TRBV6-5; clone_size: NA; cdr3_nt: TGTGCCACCTACACAGGGGGCGCGGGTCGGACTGAAGCTTTCTTT; cdr3_aa: CATYTGGAGRTEAFF
d_call: NA; j_call: TRBJ1-1; v_call: TRBV11-2; clone_size: NA; cdr3_nt: TGTGCCAGCAGCCCTAGCTGGGTCTCCGAAGCTTTCTTT; cdr3_aa: CASSPSWVSEAFF
d_call: NA; j_call: TRBJ2-1; v_call: TRBV6-5; clone_size: NA; cdr3_nt: TGTGCCAGCAGTTATTTGCCCAGGCGGGACAATGAGCAGTTCTTC; cdr3_aa: CASSYLPRRDNEQFF
d_call: NA; j_call: TRBJ2-1; v_call: TRBV5-5; clone_size: NA; cdr3_nt: TGTGCCAGCAGCTTGGAGCGTACCGGTGAGCAGTTCTTC; cdr3_aa: CASSLERTGEQFF
d_call: TRBD1; j_call: TRBJ1-3; v_call: TRBV4-1; clone_size: once; cdr3_nt: TGCGCCAGCAGCCGCCTACAGGGCCGGGACAGGGGCACCATATATTTT; cdr3_aa: CASSRLQGRDRGTIYF
d_call: TRBD2; j_call: TRBJ2-7; v_call: TRBV28; clone_size: few; cdr3_nt: TGTGCCAGCAGTCCCAAGCGGGAGGTTCCCTACGAGCAGTACTTC; cdr3_aa: CASSPKREVPYEQYF
d_call: NA; j_call: TRBJ1-1; v_call: TRBV24-1; clone_size: NA; cdr3_nt: TGTGCCACCAGTGATTCCAGGGAGGGCACTGAAGCTTTCTTT; cdr3_aa: CATSDSREGTEAFF
d_call: NA; j_call: TRBJ1-2; v_call: TRBV19; clone_size: NA; cdr3_nt: TGTGCCAGTAGTGCCACAGTCTCCCTTAACTATGGCTACACCTTC; cdr3_aa: CASSATVSLNYGYTF
d_call: NA; j_call: TRBJ2-3; v_call: TRBV7-8; clone_size: NA; cdr3_nt: TGTGCCAGCAGCTCTAGACTAAACACGCAGTATTTT; cdr3_aa: CASSSRLNTQYF
d_call: NA; j_call: TRBJ1-4; v_call: TRBV5-6; clone_size: NA; cdr3_nt: TGTGCCAGCAGCGACAGTGCATCGGGACTTAATGAAAAACTGTTTTTT; cdr3_aa: CASSDSASGLNEKLFF
d_call: NA; j_call: TRBJ2-7; v_call: TRBV7-9; clone_size: NA; cdr3_nt: TGTGCCAGCAGCGCCTCAACTAGTAGTGACGAGCAGTACTTC; cdr3_aa: CASSASTSSDEQYF
d_call: TRBD1; j_call: TRBJ1-6; v_call: TRBV5-4; clone_size: few; cdr3_nt: TGTGCCAGCAGACAGGACAGGAATAATTCACCCCTCCACTTT; cdr3_aa: CASRQDRNNSPLHF
d_call: NA; j_call: TRBJ2-5; v_call: TRBV4-1; clone_size: NA; cdr3_nt: TGCGCCAGCAGCCAAGAAACAGGCTCGAGGGAGACCCAGTACTTC; cdr3_aa: CASSQETGSRETQYF
d_call: TRBD1; j_call: TRBJ2-6; v_call: TRBV7-9; clone_size: NA; cdr3_nt: TGTGCCAGCAGCTTAGAAAGGACAGGGAGGTCTGGGGCCAACGTCCTGACTTTC; cdr3_aa: CASSLERTGRSGANVLTF
d_call: NA; j_call: TRBJ2-1; v_call: TRBV5-1; clone_size: NA; cdr3_nt: TGCGCCAGCAGCTTGGGTTGGTTCGCGGGGGCCAATGAGCAGTTCTTC; cdr3_aa: CASSLGWFAGANEQFF
d_call: TRBD1; j_call: TRBJ1-4; v_call: TRBV6-5; clone_size: NA; cdr3_nt: TGTGCCAGCAGCCATGGGGACAGGGAGTTGGAAAAACTGTTTTTT; cdr3_aa: CASSHGDRELEKLFF
d_call: TRBD1; j_call: TRBJ2-7; v_call: TRBV27; clone_size: NA; cdr3_nt: TGTGCCAGCAGTTTATCGGGACAGGGATCATACGAGCAGTACTTC; cdr3_aa: CASSLSGQGSYEQYF
d_call: NA; j_call: TRBJ2-1; v_call: TRBV6-5; clone_size: NA; cdr3_nt: TGTGCCAGCAGTTACTACGAGGGAGGGGGGGATGAGCAGTTCTTC; cdr3_aa: CASSYYEGGGDEQFF
d_call: TRBD1; j_call: TRBJ2-2; v_call: TRBV5-4; clone_size: NA; cdr3_nt: TGTGCCAGCAGATATCCGGGACAGGGTAACGGGGAGCTGTTTTTT; cdr3_aa: CASRYPGQGNGELFF
d_call: TRBD2; j_call: TRBJ2-1; v_call: TRBV10-3; clone_size: NA; cdr3_nt: TGTGCCACGAGACTAGCGGGATACAATGAGCAGTTCTTC; cdr3_aa: CATRLAGYNEQFF
d_call: NA; j_call: TRBJ1-5; v_call: TRBV5-5; clone_size: NA; cdr3_nt: TGTGCCAGCAGCTTGCACGGGACATGGGTCGATCAGCCCCAGCATTTT; cdr3_aa: CASSLHGTWVDQPQHF
d_call: TRBD2; j_call: TRBJ2-3; v_call: TRBV11-2; clone_size: NA; cdr3_nt: TGTGCCAGCAGCTTGAGTAGCGGGAGGGCCGCAGATACGCAGTATTTT; cdr3_aa: CASSLSSGRAADTQYF
d_call: TRBD1; j_call: TRBJ1-1; v_call: TRBV7-2; clone_size: NA; cdr3_nt: TGTGCCAGCAGCTTACGAAGGGACAGGGCGCACCAGATGAACACTGAAGCTTTCTTT; cdr3_aa: CASSLRRDRAHQMNTEAFF
d_call: TRBD1; j_call: TRBJ1-1; v_call: TRBV27; clone_size: NA; cdr3_nt: TGTGCCAGCAGTTTCGGGACAGGGCGAGACACTGAAGCTTTCTTT; cdr3_aa: CASSFGTGRDTEAFF
d_call: NA; j_call: TRBJ2-3; v_call: TRBV19; clone_size: many; cdr3_nt: TGTGCCAGTAGTCACCGGGAGCCCCCAGATACGCAGTATTTT; cdr3_aa: CASSHREPPDTQYF
d_call: NA; j_call: TRBJ2-7; v_call: TRBV7-2; clone_size: NA; cdr3_nt: TGTGCCAGCAGCTCCCTGACATATTCCTCCTACGAGCAGTACTTC; cdr3_aa: CASSSLTYSSYEQYF
d_call: NA; j_call: TRBJ1-2; v_call: TRBV3-1/TRBV3-2; clone_size: NA; cdr3_nt: TGTGCCAGCAGCCAATCCGAGACACGATTATATGGCTACACCTTC; cdr3_aa: CASSQSETRLYGYTF
d_call: TRBD1; j_call: TRBJ2-1; v_call: TRBV7-2; clone_size: many; cdr3_nt: TGTGCCAGCAACCAGGGGGCAGCGTATGAGCAGTTCTTC; cdr3_aa: CASNQGAAYEQFF
d_call: NA; j_call: TRBJ1-4; v_call: TRBV25-1; clone_size: NA; cdr3_nt: TGTGCCAGCAGTGAATATGGACAGCACGGGGAAAAACTGTTTTTT; cdr3_aa: CASSEYGQHGEKLFF
d_call: NA; j_call: TRBJ1-6; v_call: TRBV4-2; clone_size: few; cdr3_nt: TGTGCCAGCAGCCGATCCGGAGGCCCAGGTGAGGTGAATTCACCCCTCCACTTT; cdr3_aa: CASSRSGGPGEVNSPLHF
d_call: TRBD2; j_call: TRBJ2-1; v_call: TRBV15; clone_size: NA; cdr3_nt: TGTGCCACCAGCAGGACTAGCGGGAGTATCTATGAGCAGTTCTTC; cdr3_aa: CATSRTSGSIYEQFF
d_call: TRBD2; j_call: TRBJ2-7; v_call: TRBV7-9; clone_size: once; cdr3_nt: TGTGCCAGCAGCATAAGCGGGGGGCCCTACGAGCAGTACTTC; cdr3_aa: CASSISGGPYEQYF
d_call: NA; j_call: TRBJ2-7; v_call: TRBV5-1; clone_size: NA; cdr3_nt: TGCGCCAGCAGCTTGGGGACAACCTACGAGCAGTACTTC; cdr3_aa: CASSLGTTYEQYF
d_call: TRBD1; j_call: TRBJ1-1; v_call: TRBV14; clone_size: NA; cdr3_nt: TGTGCCAGCAGCCAAGATCAGGGGACAGGGAACACTGAAGCTTTCTTT; cdr3_aa: CASSQDQGTGNTEAFF
d_call: NA; j_call: TRBJ1-6; v_call: TRBV28; clone_size: NA; cdr3_nt: TGTGCCAGCAGTCATAGGGGCAGGTCATCCTATAATTCACCCCTCCACTTT; cdr3_aa: CASSHRGRSSYNSPLHF
d_call: TRBD1; j_call: TRBJ1-2; v_call: TRBV10-3; clone_size: NA; cdr3_nt: TGTGCCATCAGCCCGGGACAGGGTAGGTGGGTTAACTATGGCTACACCTTC; cdr3_aa: CAISPGQGRWVNYGYTF
d_call: TRBD1; j_call: TRBJ1-4; v_call: TRBV3-1/TRBV3-2; clone_size: NA; cdr3_nt: TGTGCCAGCAGCCTGACAGGGGATAATGAAAAACTGTTTTTT; cdr3_aa: CASSLTGDNEKLFF
d_call: NA; j_call: TRBJ2-7; v_call: TRBV3-1/TRBV3-2; clone_size: NA; cdr3_nt: TGTGCCAGCAGCCACGACCCCCTGGGGAGGCGGAGCTACGAGCAGTACTTC; cdr3_aa: CASSHDPLGRRSYEQYF
d_call: TRBD1; j_call: TRBJ1-2; v_call: TRBV27; clone_size: NA; cdr3_nt: TGTGCCAGCAGTTTCGGTGACAGGGGGCATTATGGCTACACCTTC; cdr3_aa: CASSFGDRGHYGYTF